These 16 T cell receptor beta chains were sequenced from one sample in a study of T cells in Graves' hyperthyroidism and ophthalmopathy. Authors of the study amplified TCR beta CDR3 regions from RNA transcripts. TCR CDR3 regions were first amplified by RT-PCR with HTBI primers. A single record per CDR3 protein comes from TCRdb applying MiXCR to the multiplex PCR reads. This table holds 300,000 to 400,000 distinct CDR3 sequences, 15% to 20% found once. The specimen was blood. The receptors were sampled from a woman between 45 and 60 years old with Graves' hyperthyroidism.

This clonotype has more than one count but fewer than ten. The chain employs TRBV20-1 and TRBJ2-3; D not certain. V dropped 3 bases and J dropped 2 bases, with 12 bases sitting between them. The CDR3 spans 14 residues. CDR1 DFQATT and CDR2 SNEGSKA come from the germline V gene (reference sequence). The CDR3 loop is CSASVLPNTDTQYF. As DNA, the CDR3 is TGCAGTGCTAGTGTCCTCCCTAACACAGATACGCAGTATTTT.

Worth noting for this clonotype: Just one base apart from a much larger clone, this may be a read error. The rearrangement links TRBV7-2 to TRBJ1-6; D is unresolved. V was pared by 7 bases and J by 4 bases, with 14 bases between. This CDR3 contains 15 residues. Germline V gene data show CDR1 as SGHTA and CDR2 as FQGNSA. The CDR3 sequence: CASNRMDSYNSPLHF. CDR3 DNA sequence: TGTGCCAGCAACCGCATGGATAGTTATAATTCACCCCTCCACTTT.

The V and J genes are TRBV28 and TRBJ2-2, with a possible D match to TRBD1 (5 bases). The V gene lost 3 bases and the J gene lost 4 bases, with 9 bases spanning the gap. The CDR3 extends over 14 amino acids. The germline gives CDR1 MDHEN, CDR2 SYDVKM. In nucleotides, the CDR3 is TGTGCCAGCAGTTTGACAGTGAGCACCGGGGAGCTGTTTTTT. Encoded protein: CASSLTVSTGELFF. Combining the CDR3 with reference TRBV28 and TRBJ2-2 gives the whole variable domain DVKVTQSSRYLVKRTGEKVFLECVQDMDHENMFWYRQDPGLGLRLIYFSYDVKMKEKGDIPEGYSVSREKKERFSLILESASTNQTSMYLCASSLTVSTGELFFGEGSRLTVL.

In its sample, this clonotype was seen many times. V usage is TRBV19 and J usage is TRBJ2-2; no firm D call. Germline V gives CDR1 LNHDA, CDR2 SQIVND (reference sequence). The V gene lost 7 bases and the J gene lost 1 base, with 7 bases spanning the gap. The CDR3 covers 13 residues. CDR3 region: CASKALNTGELFF. The CDR3 nucleotides are TGTGCCAGTAAAGCGCTGAACACCGGGGAGCTGTTTTTT.

The gene calls are TRBV19 and TRBJ1-1, with a weak D call TRBD1 (6 bases). V was clipped by 8 bases and J by 2 bases, with 12 bases between them. Per the germline V gene, CDR1 is LNHDA and CDR2 is SQIVND (reference sequence). This CDR3 comprises 13 residues. The CDR3 loop is CASRLRGNTEAFF. CDR3 nucleotide sequence: TGTGCCAGTCGTCTCAGGGGTAACACTGAAGCTTTCTTT.

This clonotype has just a few counts. The rearrangement links TRBV12-3 or TRBV12-4 to TRBJ2-3; tentative D call: TRBD2 (6 bases). This CDR3 spans 12 amino acids. The germline V and J ends were trimmed by 5 bases and 14 bases, with 17 bases remaining between them. The chain's CDR3 is CASSPVGRTSYF. The CDR3 DNA follows: TGTGCCAGCAGTCCCGTGGGGAGGACCTCGTATTTT.

This clonotype was seen more than once but under ten times. The J gene is TRBJ2-1, the V gene TRBV5-1, with TRBD1 identical over 8 bases. Germline V lookup: CDR1 SGHRS, CDR2 YFSETQ. V lost 1 base to trimming and J lost 12 bases; unmatched junction nucleotides: 12. The CDR3 runs to 15 residues. CDR3 nucleotide sequence: TGCGCCAGCAGCTTGATGGGGCAGGGGGCGGATAGGCAGTTCTTC. It codes for CASSLMGQGADRQFF.

This clonotype has just a few counts. The V gene is TRBV4-2, the J gene TRBJ2-7, with TRBD2 matching 14 bases. The CDR3 extends over 17 amino acids. The germline V gene has CDR1 LGHNA and CDR2 YNFKEQ. V shed 3 bases and J 1 base; nucleotides not matched to a gene: 5. The CDR3 DNA follows: TGTGCCAGCAGCCAGGGGACTAGCGGGAGAACGTCCTACGAGCAGTACTTC. Amino acid sequence: CASSQGTSGRTSYEQYF.

This clonotype turned up a few times. Here the CDR3 DNA reads TGTGCCAGTAGTATAGCAGGTTATGCCGGGGAGCTGTTTTTT. It is translated as CASSIAGYAGELFF. V usage is TRBV19 and J usage is TRBJ2-2; D remains ambiguous. Looked up from germline, CDR1 is LNHDA and CDR2 is SQIVND (reference sequence). V lost 1 base and J 6 bases, leaving 9 bases between the germline ends. The CDR3 has 14 amino acids.

V is TRBV24-1 and J is TRBJ2-2; the D gene is possibly TRBD2 (6 bases). Germline-derived CDR1 and CDR2 are KGHDR and SFDVKD. The CDR3 length is 14 residues. The ends were cut back, 1 base at V and 8 bases at J, with 10 bases in the middle. The CDR3: CATSDFRLEGELFF. The CDR3 DNA follows: TGTGCCACCAGTGATTTCCGACTAGAAGGGGAGCTGTTTTTT.

A few counts support this clonotype. The chain recombines TRBV6-6 with TRBJ2-3; TRBD2 matches 9 bases. V lost 0 bases to trimming and J lost 5 bases; unmatched junction nucleotides: 6. The CDR3 covers 16 residues. Germline-derived CDR1 and CDR2 are MNHNY and SVGAGI (reference sequence). The CDR3 is CASSYSGGGAGDTQYF. The CDR3, as DNA: TGTGCCAGCAGTTACTCGGGCGGGGGGGCTGGAGATACGCAGTATTTT.

This clonotype occurred a few times. The CDR3 protein is CSARARALSRRETQYF. In DNA form, the CDR3 reads TGCAGTGCTAGAGCCCGGGCCCTTTCGCGAAGGGAGACCCAGTACTTC. The chain couples TRBV20-1 to TRBJ2-5; no definite D call. The germline V gene encodes CDR1 DFQATT and CDR2 SNEGSKA (reference sequence). The CDR3 sequence is 16 residues long. Trimming pared 1 base from V and 5 bases from J, leaving 20 bases between.

This clonotype has just a few counts. V and J are TRBV28 and TRBJ1-2; 7 positions agree with TRBD1. V shed 7 bases, J shed 5 bases, and the junction held 7 bases outside the gene matches. Germline-derived CDR1 and CDR2 are MDHEN and SYDVKM. CDR3 length: 13 residues. The CDR3 DNA follows: TGTGCCAGCACCTCAGGGGGAGGGTATGGCTACACCTTC. It codes for CASTSGGGYGYTF.

In the case of this clonotype: One base away lies a much larger clone, so this may be a sequencing read error. The V and J genes are TRBV11-2 and TRBJ2-1, with a tentative D call TRBD1 (6 bases). The ends were cut back, 6 bases at V and 10 bases at J, with 16 bases in the middle. The CDR3 loop spans 13 amino acids. The germline CDR1 and CDR2 sequences are SGHAT and FQNNGV. The CDR3 coding sequence is TGTGCCAGCAGTTTCGGGACAATCGCCGAGCAGTTCTTC. Translation: CASSFGTIAEQFF.

V and J are TRBV7-3 and TRBJ2-3; 8 nucleotides match TRBD2. The V and J ends lost 4 bases and 4 bases, in that order; junction bases with no gene match: 13. CDR3 length equals 17 residues. Germline CDR1 and CDR2: SGHTA and FQGTGA. CDR3 region: CASSSKMPGTSSDTQYF. The CDR3 region has the DNA TGTGCCAGCAGCTCAAAAATGCCAGGGACTAGTTCAGATACGCAGTATTTT.

This clonotype has at least ten counts. The chain has TRBV6-1 and TRBJ1-1; 7 bases align to TRBD1. The CDR3 extends over 14 amino acids. Looked up from germline, CDR1 is MNHNS and CDR2 is SASEGT. V lost 6 bases and J lost 0; bases outside the gene matches: 4. As DNA, the CDR3 is TGTGCCAGCAGCTACAGGGGATTGAACACTGAAGCTTTCTTT. This encodes CASSYRGLNTEAFF.